This TCR beta chain was identified during a study of cytomegalovirus exposure and HLA in healthy donors. General study points: With high specificity and sensitivity, the classifier reportedly diagnosed cytomegalovirus status.

Assay: immunoSEQ multiplex PCR; the TCRdb copy retains only in-frame clones and omits some. The sample gives more than 70,000 clones, 96% of which show up once; approximately 1.5% is in the top ten. The CDR3 consists of 12 residues. With 6 bases removed from V and 4 bases from J, the gap between germline ends came to 9 bases. Germline-derived CDR1 and CDR2 are MDHEN and SYDVKM. Concerning this clone: Its antigen is still unknown.

The sequenced material came from PBMCs. This rearrangement joins TRBV28 to TRBJ1-2; unclear D gene. The receptor's source is a man aged 18 to 29 in good health and CMV-seropositive. The CDR3 coding sequence is TGTGCCAGCAGCGGAGGAGGCTATGGCTACACCTTC. Its translation is CASSGGGYGYTF.